Listed here are 23 T cell receptor beta chains from one sample, sequenced in a study of control samples from healthy donors and cancer patients. Clones were read by immunoSEQ multiplex PCR, and TCRdb kept only the in-frame ones, dropping some. Of roughly 400,000 clones in the sample, more than 80% were seen once. Specimen: PBMCs. The source is a man aged 35-49 years with head and neck cancer.

This chain joins TRBV28 and TRBJ1-5; the D gene is possibly TRBD1 (5 bases). V was clipped by 3 bases and J by 2 bases, with 17 bases between them. In germline, CDR1 is MDHEN, CDR2 SYDVKM. This CDR3 comprises 17 residues. The CDR3 DNA is TGTGCCAGCAGTTTGGTCGCAGGGAGGATGGGCAATCAGCCCCAGCATTTT. Encoded protein: CASSLVAGRMGNQPQHF.

The chain employs TRBV28 and TRBJ2-1; possible D gene TRBD2, 5 bases. The CDR3 is 13 amino acids. Trimming cost V 8 bases and J 3 bases, with 11 bases left between them. CDR1 is MDHEN and CDR2 is SYDVKM in the germline V gene. The CDR3, as DNA: TGTGCCAGCGTCCCGAGGGTCTACAATGAGCAGTTCTTC. The encoded protein is CASVPRVYNEQFF.

The rearrangement uses TRBV20-1 and TRBJ2-1; 7 bases match TRBD2. Germline CDR1 reads DFQATT; CDR2 reads SNEGSKA (reference sequence). Trimming took 3 bases from V and 4 from J; bases not matched to a gene: 6. The CDR3 length is 14 residues. CDR3 region: CSASLWEGYNEQFF. In DNA form, the CDR3 reads TGCAGTGCTAGTCTGTGGGAGGGTTACAATGAGCAGTTCTTC.

V gene TRBV30 combines with J gene TRBJ1-2; tentative D call: TRBD1 (5 bases). Trimming removed 0 bases from V and 2 bases from J, with 19 bases in between. CDR3 length equals 17 residues. Germline V lookup: CDR1 GTSNPN, CDR2 SVGIG (reference sequence). The CDR3 loop reads CAWSVHPEGTKNYGYTF. DNA of the CDR3: TGTGCCTGGAGTGTCCACCCCGAGGGGACGAAAAACTATGGCTACACCTTC.

The chain recombines TRBV4-3 with TRBJ2-5; TRBD2 matches 13 bases. The CDR3 loop spans 16 amino acids. Losses at the gene ends were 4 bases for V and 1 base for J; bases not matched to a gene: 3. Per germline, CDR1 LGHNA and CDR2 YSLEER. CDR3: CASSPGLAGFQETQYF. The CDR3 bases are TGCGCCAGCAGCCCGGGACTAGCGGGGTTCCAAGAGACCCAGTACTTC.

The chain employs TRBV3-1 (or the pseudogene TRBV3-2) and TRBJ2-7; 7 nucleotides align to TRBD2. Germline CDR1 reads LGHDT; CDR2 reads YNNKEL (reference sequence). This CDR3 region has 14 residues. V was pared by 4 bases and J by 3 bases, with 6 bases of the junction left unmatched. CDR3 sequence: CASSPGGILYEQYF. Written as DNA, the CDR3 is TGTGCCAGCAGCCCCGGGGGGATCCTCTACGAGCAGTACTTC.

This clone was seen only once. This sequence joins TRBV27 and TRBJ2-6, with no clear D. CDR3 length: 20 residues. The ends were cut back, 2 bases at V and 1 base at J, with 21 bases in the middle. Per germline, CDR1 MNHEY and CDR2 SMNVEV (reference sequence). The DNA of the CDR3 is TGTGCCAGCAGTTTAAGGATGGTGAGTCCCGGGCTATCTGGGGCCAACGTCCTGACTTTC. It yields the protein CASSLRMVSPGLSGANVLTF. Together with reference TRBV27 and TRBJ2-6, the CDR3 gives the full variable domain: EAQVTQNPRYLITVTGKKLTVTCSQNMNHEYMSWYRQDPGLGLRQIYYSMNVEVTDKGDVPEGYKVSRKEKRNFPLILESPSPNQTSLYFCASSLRMVSPGLSGANVLTFGAGSRLTVL.

This rearrangement joins TRBV9 to TRBJ2-3; D perhaps matches TRBD1 (6 bases). The V gene lost 4 bases and the J gene lost 2 bases, with 11 bases spanning the gap. This CDR3 spans 14 amino acids. The V gene's germline CDR1 is SGDLS and CDR2 YYNGEE. This CDR3 reads CASSPQGLTDTQYF. The CDR3 nucleotides read TGTGCCAGCAGCCCTCAGGGGCTCACAGATACGCAGTATTTT.

The chain links TRBV9 to TRBJ2-6; no clear D. Germline CDR1 and CDR2: SGDLS and YYNGEE. The CDR3 has 17 residues. V was shortened by 1 base and J by 0 bases, with 11 bases between the two germline ends. The CDR3 DNA is TGTGCCAGCAGCGTAAGCACCCAGAACTCTGGGGCCAACGTCCTGACTTTC. Its protein product is CASSVSTQNSGANVLTF.

This chain connects TRBV6-2 or TRBV6-3 to TRBJ1-6, with a possible D match to TRBD1 (6 bases). V lost 2 bases and J 5 bases, leaving 10 bases between the germline ends. CDR3 length: 15 amino acids. Germline V gene sequence: CDR1 MNHEY, CDR2 SVGEGT. The CDR3 DNA follows: TGTGCCAGCAGTTACGGGCAGGGGAATAATTCACCCCTCCACTTT. Protein sequence: CASSYGQGNNSPLHF.

V gene TRBV7-6 combines with J gene TRBJ2-7; 9 bases agree with TRBD1. From germline, CDR1 is SGHVS and CDR2 FNYEAQ. V dropped 4 bases and J dropped 7; count of bases not matched to a gene: 14. The CDR3 sequence is 16 residues long. As DNA, the CDR3 is TGTGCCAGCAGCTCCGGAGGGGGACAGGGATCTTTGGAGCAGTACTTC. This encodes CASSSGGGQGSLEQYF.

The gene calls are TRBV15 and TRBJ1-5; no definite D call. Looked up from germline, CDR1 is LNHNV and CDR2 is YYDKDF (reference sequence). V was shortened by 5 bases and J by 5 bases, with 19 bases between the two germline ends. This CDR3 comprises 16 residues. CDR3 region: CATSAREAQPYQPQHF. The CDR3 region has the DNA TGTGCCACCAGCGCCCGAGAGGCACAGCCATATCAGCCCCAGCATTTT.

V is TRBV7-6 and J is TRBJ1-1, with D possibly being TRBD1 (6 bases). This CDR3 is 14 amino acids long. Between the trimmed V and J ends, which lost 4 bases and 1 base, there was a span of 10 bases. The germline gives CDR1 SGHVS, CDR2 FNYEAQ. CDR3 sequence: CASSSMDRNTEAFF. CDR3 sequence (DNA): TGTGCCAGCAGCTCCATGGACAGGAACACTGAAGCTTTCTTT.

Many counts were recorded for this clone. Other nucleotide sequences from this sample produce the same CDR3. The V gene is TRBV9, the J gene TRBJ1-6, with TRBD1 as a possible D gene (5 bases). Between the trimmed V and J ends, which lost 2 bases and 7 bases, there was a span of 10 bases. CDR3 length: 14 amino acids. CDR1 SGDLS and CDR2 YYNGEE come from the germline V gene. CDR3 sequence reads: CASSVGGSNSPLHF. CDR3 DNA: TGTGCCAGCAGCGTTGGGGGAAGCAATTCACCCCTCCACTTT.

The chain carries TRBV9 and TRBJ2-1, with D perhaps assigned TRBD1 or TRBD2 (5 bases each). Germline V gives CDR1 SGDLS, CDR2 YYNGEE. This CDR3 has 14 residues. V was trimmed by 4 bases and J by 6 bases, leaving 14 bases between them. For the CDR3, the DNA is TGTGCCAGCAGCTCAGGGACCGTGGGCAATGAGCAGTTCTTC. It specifies CASSSGTVGNEQFF. Full variable domain (missing parts from reference TRBV9 and TRBJ2-1): DSGVTQTPKHLITATGQRVTLRCSPRSGDLSVYWYQQSLDQGLQFLIQYYNGEERAKGNILERFSAQQFPDLHSELNLSSLELGDSALYFCASSSGTVGNEQFFGPGTRLTVL.

The chain uses TRBV7-3 and TRBJ2-5; 8 positions match TRBD2. The V and J ends lost 0 bases and 5 bases, in that order; junction bases with no gene match: 5. The CDR3 is made up of 15 amino acids. Germline V CDR1 and CDR2: SGHTA, FQGTGA. The CDR3 bases are TGTGCCAGCAGCTTAACTAGCGGGGAGGGGGAGACCCAGTACTTC. The encoded protein is CASSLTSGEGETQYF. The entire variable domain, with the rest obtained from reference TRBV7-3 and TRBJ2-5, is as follows: GAGVSQTPSNKVTEKGKYVELRCDPISGHTALYWYRQSLGQGPEFLIYFQGTGAADDSGLPNDRFFAVRPEGSVSTLKIQRTERGDSAVYLCASSLTSGEGETQYFGPGTRLLVL.

As concerns this clone: Other DNA sequences in the sample encode the same CDR3. The rearrangement joins TRBV9 to TRBJ1-4; 7 nucleotides agree with TRBD1. The CDR3 runs 15 residues. Per the germline V gene, CDR1 is SGDLS and CDR2 is YYNGEE. V dropped 4 bases and J dropped 3; count of bases not matched to a gene: 6. The CDR3 loop reads CASSPRDSSNEKLFF. CDR3 DNA sequence: TGTGCCAGCAGCCCGAGGGACAGTTCTAATGAAAAACTGTTTTTT.

The chain links TRBV5-4 to TRBJ2-7; 9 bases match TRBD2. CDR1 SGHNT and CDR2 YYREEE come from the germline V gene (reference sequence). V lost 1 base and J lost 6; bases outside the gene matches: 5. The CDR3 consists of 14 residues. CDR3 protein: CASSLLAGPSEQYF. For the CDR3, the DNA is TGTGCCAGCAGCTTGCTAGCGGGGCCCAGCGAGCAGTACTTC.

The chain joins TRBV9 to TRBJ2-7; TRBD2 agrees at 8 bases. Trimming removed 4 bases from V and 5 bases from J; junction bases left unmatched: 11. Germline CDR1 is SGDLS and CDR2 is YYNGEE. The CDR3 is made up of 15 amino acids. The CDR3: CASSPRAGASDEQYF. CDR3 DNA sequence: TGTGCCAGCAGCCCCCGAGCGGGGGCATCCGACGAGCAGTACTTC. Together with reference TRBV9 and TRBJ2-7, the CDR3 gives the full variable domain: DSGVTQTPKHLITATGQRVTLRCSPRSGDLSVYWYQQSLDQGLQFLIQYYNGEERAKGNILERFSAQQFPDLHSELNLSSLELGDSALYFCASSPRAGASDEQYFGPGTRLTVT.

The chain recombines TRBV5-6 with TRBJ2-4; D remains unclear. The CDR3 runs to 14 residues. Germline-derived CDR1 and CDR2 are SGHDT and YYEEEE. V shed 0 bases and J shed 1 base, with 5 bases lying between them. Written as DNA, the CDR3 is TGTGCCAGCAGCTTGGAGTTGGCCAAAAACATTCAGTACTTC. Protein product: CASSLELAKNIQYF. The full variable domain, rest sourced from reference TRBV5-6 and TRBJ2-4, is DAGVTQSPTHLIKTRGQQVTLRCSPKSGHDTVSWYQQALGQGPQFIFQYYEEEERQRGNFPDRFSGHQFPNYSSELNVNALLLGDSALYLCASSLELAKNIQYFGAGTRLSVL.

The V and J genes are TRBV5-1 and TRBJ2-7; D gene uncertain. V dropped 1 base and J dropped 4 bases, with 15 bases sitting between them. CDR1 is SGHRS, CDR2 YFSETQ, per germline. The length of the CDR3 is 15 residues. The CDR3 bases are TGCGCCAGCAGCTTGCAAATGGCGGCATTATACGAGCAGTACTTC. Translated, it gives CASSLQMAALYEQYF.

The chain uses TRBV27 and TRBJ2-1; 8 bases align to TRBD1. This CDR3 contains 14 residues. With V trimmed by 4 bases and J by 5 bases, 4 bases remained unmatched. CDR1 is MNHEY and CDR2 is SMNVEV in the germline V gene (reference sequence). In DNA form, the CDR3 reads TGTGCCAGCAGTTACAGGGGGACCAACAATGAGCAGTTCTTC. Translation: CASSYRGTNNEQFF.

The chain couples TRBV27 to TRBJ2-2, with TRBD1 matching 8 bases. This CDR3 has 14 amino acids. Germline V gene sequence: CDR1 MNHEY, CDR2 SMNVEV (reference sequence). With V trimmed by 4 bases and J by 6 bases, 4 bases remained unmatched. This CDR3 reads CASSWLQGAGELFF. CDR3 DNA sequence: TGTGCCAGCAGTTGGTTACAGGGGGCCGGGGAGCTGTTTTTT.